This T cell receptor (beta chain) was profiled in a study of blood T cell repertoires in COVID-19 (TCRdb year 2020). Background on the whole study: Samples from collaborators originated in the United States, Italy and Spain and spanned both the acute and convalescent phases of COVID-19. Nearly every sample came with metadata listing a de-identified subject ID, COVID-19 status, age in years and sex. The repertoires were made available in a free public database intended to serve as a resource for research on the immune response to SARS-CoV-2. Where HLA class I and class II types were available, the types were taken from metadata supplied by the sample provider, not from assay-based typing. The prospective study material was composed of cDNA or gDNA derived from T cells, B-cell-depleted T cells, or PBMCs. Samples came from the ongoing ImmuneRACE study (first 160 participants) plus 1,254 subjects from 6 global collaborators. The dataset comprised deeply sampled blood TCRbeta repertoires from subjects exposed to, actively infected with, or recovered from COVID-19. Study-wide conclusions, independent of this receptor: How much clinical and demographic metadata was included differed by source and by participant, and the metadata was provided uncurated.

TCRbeta CDR3 regions were amplified from genomic DNA by means of the immunoSEQ Assay, a bias-controlled multiplex PCR. The source study handled its data this way. Within the assay, amplification of reference gene primers was used to estimate how many nucleated cells each sample contained. To quantify the absolute abundance of each unique TCRbeta CDR3 rearrangement, sequence reads were collapsed and filtered. For each sample, productive Simpson clonality was calculated as the square root of Simpson's diversity index across productive rearrangements. TCRdb carries this immuneACCESS record with in-frame sequences only. Its versions omit some clonotypes, under half of them owing to an unresolved V gene in the studies checked, with the rest unexplained. Clone size and V and J calls were adopted from that table, with D and trimming inferred from the DNA. The sample contains around 300,000 clones, 90% of them found a single time. Around 0.96% of the sample goes to the ten largest clones.

In Seattle, one collaborating source enrolled patients while the infection was active and tracked those patients longitudinally over the course of disease. The collaborating institutions used their own protocols to collect whole blood in K2EDTA tubes. For TCRbeta analysis, collaborators shipped samples in one of three forms: frozen whole blood, isolated PBMCs, or DNA extracted from either of those sample types. The CDR3, from cysteine to phenylalanine, totals 15 residues. Of all the DNA, just the CDR3 is kept, 45 bases in frame from base 1. Trimming costs V 0 bases and J 4 bases, and their ends lie 11 bases apart. CDR1 and CDR2 are read off the germline V gene (reference sequence) as LNHNV and YYDKDF. Remarks on this clone: The target of this receptor is not known. Base qualities are not provided; no much larger clone lies one nucleotide away.

The sequence joins TRBV15 to TRBJ2-3, with no D gene named confidently. Sequencing was done on a sample of peripheral blood. The sequence derives from a woman between 40 and 50 years old with COVID-19, enrolled during active disease. The DNA sequence reads TGTGCCACCAGCAGAGATCCGCTCCGGGCAGATACGCAGTATTTT. Translation gives CATSRDPLRADTQYF.